One sample yielded the 12 T cell receptor beta chains listed below, sequenced in a study of blood T cell repertoires in COVID-19. The repertoire was sequenced with immunoSEQ multiplex PCR; TCRdb's copy has only in-frame clones and lacks some. This sample carries about 250,000 clones, roughly nine tenths of them seen once, and the ten largest clones take 3%. Sequencing was carried out using PBMCs or T cells enriched from blood (not recorded which). The receptors shown here come from a woman between 50 and 59 years old who had recovered from COVID-19.

Concerning this clone itself: The junction and the germline gene differ at one end; a read error may be behind it. The chain recombines TRBV29-1 with TRBJ2-5; TRBD2 aligns across 7 bases. This CDR3 spans 16 amino acids. Germline V gene sequence: CDR1 SQVTM, CDR2 ANQGSEA. DNA of the CDR3: TGCAGCGGTGAAACCGGGGCTAGCGGTTTGCAAGAGACCCAGTACTTC. It encodes CSGETGASGLQETQYF. The whole variable domain, filled in from reference TRBV29-1 and TRBJ2-5, reads SAVISQKPSRDICQRGTSLTIQCQVDSQVTMMFWYRQQPGQSLTLIATANQGSEATYESGFVIDKFPISRPNLTFSTLTVSNMSPEDSSIYLCSGETGASGLQETQYFGPGTRLLVL.

This rearrangement joins TRBV9 to TRBJ1-3; tentatively, D is TRBD1 (6 bases). Germline assignment: CDR1 SGDLS and CDR2 YYNGEE. The CDR3 is 16 residues long. Deletions cut 4 bases from V and 2 bases from J, with 16 bases between. CDR3 nucleotide sequence: TGTGCCAGCAGCCCAGGACCCCCAGGGGCTGGAAACACCATATATTTT. Translating it yields CASSPGPPGAGNTIYF.

The chain combines TRBV27 with TRBJ2-1; TRBD2 agrees at 10 bases. V dropped 7 bases and J dropped 4; count of bases not matched to a gene: 4. This CDR3 is 14 amino acids long. Germline lookup yields CDR1 MNHEY and CDR2 SMNVEV (reference sequence). The CDR3 loop is CASNLAGEYNEQFF. DNA for the CDR3: TGTGCCAGCAATCTAGCGGGAGAGTACAATGAGCAGTTCTTC.

The chain links TRBV5-1 to TRBJ1-2, with D possibly being TRBD1 (5 bases). Germline values: CDR1 SGHRS, CDR2 YFSETQ. The CDR3 is 15 residues long. The ends were cut back, 1 base at V and 5 bases at J, with 15 bases in the middle. In DNA form, the CDR3 reads TGCGCCAGCAGCTTGATGTTAGGGGCTGAATATGGCTACACCTTC. Amino acid sequence: CASSLMLGAEYGYTF.

The chain recombines TRBV14 with TRBJ1-3, with D possibly being TRBD1 (6 bases). V dropped 4 bases and J dropped 1 base, with 14 bases sitting between them. The CDR3 has 16 amino acids. Per germline, CDR1 SGHDN and CDR2 FVKESK. DNA of the CDR3: TGTGCCAGCAGCCGAACACAGGGATGGTCTGGAAACACCATATATTTT. It encodes CASSRTQGWSGNTIYF.

The gene calls are TRBV28 and TRBJ1-6; D possibly corresponds to TRBD1 (5 bases). CDR3 size: 19 residues. Deletions cut 7 bases from V and 8 bases from J, with 30 bases between. Germline V lookup: CDR1 MDHEN, CDR2 SYDVKM. The CDR3 reads CASTEKTGDKRPLDSPLHF. DNA of the CDR3: TGTGCCAGCACGGAGAAAACGGGGGATAAACGCCCCCTTGATTCACCCCTCCACTTT.

The chain employs TRBV24-1 and TRBJ2-3, with a tentative D call TRBD2 (7 bases). This CDR3 spans 15 amino acids. V lost 9 bases and J 0 bases, leaving 15 bases between the germline ends. Germline V lookup: CDR1 KGHDR, CDR2 SFDVKD. In nucleotides, the CDR3 is TGTGCCACCCAGGGAGGGGACAAAAGCACAGATACGCAGTATTTT. This encodes CATQGGDKSTDTQYF.

The rearrangement joins TRBV5-6 to TRBJ1-2; TRBD1 might be the D (6 bases). The V end lost 2 bases, the J end lost 7 bases, and 15 bases lay between the germline ends. This CDR3 contains 14 residues. Per the germline V gene, CDR1 is SGHDT and CDR2 is YYEEEE. CDR3 DNA sequence: TGTGCCAGCAGCTTACTGAACAGGGATGCTGGCTACACCTTC. It yields the protein CASSLLNRDAGYTF.

The CDR3, as DNA: TGTGCCAGCAGTTTAACAAAACAGGGGGCGAAAGCTTTCTTT. Protein: CASSLTKQGAKAFF. The chain employs TRBV27 and TRBJ1-1; 9 bases agree with TRBD1. Trimming cost V 2 bases and J 9 bases; bases outside gene matches: 7. The germline gives CDR1 MNHEY, CDR2 SMNVEV (reference sequence). The CDR3 is made up of 14 amino acids.

The genes are TRBV10-1 and TRBJ2-2; 8 bases align to TRBD2. Germline assignment: CDR1 WNHNN and CDR2 SYGVQD (reference sequence). The CDR3 sequence is 15 residues long. J gave up 0 bases and V 5 bases, and 2 bases lay outside the gene matches. The CDR3 is CASSSTSANTGELFF. In nucleotides, the CDR3 is TGCGCCAGCAGTTCGACTAGCGCGAACACCGGGGAGCTGTTTTTT.

The V and J genes are TRBV6-2 or TRBV6-3 and TRBJ1-2, with D unresolved. Per germline, CDR1 MNHEY and CDR2 SVGEGT. This CDR3 is 13 amino acids long. The V and J ends lost 4 bases and 3 bases respectively, with 9 bases between them. This chain's CDR3 is CASSSADHYGYTF. CDR3 coding DNA: TGTGCCAGCAGTTCTGCGGATCACTATGGCTACACCTTC.

The genes are TRBV15 and TRBJ1-5; D call uncertain. V was cut by 8 bases and J by 4 bases, with 24 bases left in between. The germline CDR1 and CDR2 sequences are LNHNV and YYDKDF (reference sequence). The CDR3 runs 17 residues. CDR3 in DNA: TGTGCCACCCGCATGTTATTCGGTATAGATTCGAATCAGCCCCAGCATTTT. Protein product: CATRMLFGIDSNQPQHF.